A selection of T cell receptor beta chains follows, all from one sample in a study of regulatory T cells in long-lasting Graves disease. Using its own MiXCR run on the multiplex PCR reads, TCRdb lists one record per CDR3 protein. The sample lists around 420,000 distinct CDR3 sequences, over 12% occurring once. The data were also submitted as part of a second study, on T cells in Graves' hyperthyroidism and ophthalmopathy.

Sample: peripheral blood mononuclear cells (PBMCs), taken at new diagnosis, from a patient treated with antithyroid drugs. The receptor set was obtained from a woman in her thirties or forties with Graves disease. Each CDR3 is given with its conserved first and last residue. A D gene is named only where the DNA matches it firmly. Clone size is stated in some rows and not others, as once, few, many or a class when expanded.

>TRBJ2-3|TRBV7-2|.|many
TGTGCCAGCAGCTTAGCGGGAAGGGGATTGGGCACAGATACGCAGTATTTT
CASSLAGRGLGTDTQYF
>TRBJ2-2|TRBV25-1|TRBD1|.
TGTGCCAGCAGGTCGACAGGGCGTTTGAACACCGGGGAGCTGTTTTTT
CASRSTGRLNTGELFF
>TRBJ2-1|TRBV11-3|TRBD2|many
TGTGCCAGCAGCCCCGAAACCGGGACTAGCTCCAGTGAGCAGTTCTTC
CASSPETGTSSSEQFF
>TRBJ2-1|TRBV2|TRBD2|many
TGTGCCAGCATGGCGGGAGGTTCTGCCAATGAGCAGTTCTTC
CASMAGGSANEQFF
>TRBJ1-2|TRBV5-6|.|few
TGTGCCAGCAGCTTTTTGGGCGCTTCTGGCTACACCTTC
CASSFLGASGYTF
>TRBJ2-7|TRBV6-1|.|.
TGTGTCACCAGAAAAGAAGGGTGGCGCGAGCAGTACTTC
CVTRKEGWREQYF
>TRBJ2-5|TRBV2|TRBD2|many
TGTGCCAGCAGTTGGACTAGCGGAAAAGAGACCCAGTACTTC
CASSWTSGKETQYF
>TRBJ2-1|TRBV7-2|TRBD2|once
TGTGCCAGCAGCCGTTTTTCCGGGACTAGCGGGTACAATGAGCAGTTCTTC
CASSRFSGTSGYNEQFF
>TRBJ1-1|TRBV30|.|few
TGTGCCTACGAGATGAACACTGAAGCTTTCTTT
CAYEMNTEAFF
>TRBJ2-1|TRBV28|TRBD2|many
TGTGCCAGCAGTTCTAGACTAGCGGTACCCTACAATGAGCAGTTCTTC
CASSSRLAVPYNEQFF
>TRBJ2-5|TRBV4-1|TRBD2|few
TGCGCCAGCAGCCAAGTGCTAGCGGGAGCCTTGAAAGAGACCCAGTACTTC
CASSQVLAGALKETQYF
>TRBJ1-2|TRBV25-1|.|few
TGTGCCAGCAGTGAATATTACGGGACGGATACCGATGGCTACACCTTC
CASSEYYGTDTDGYTF
>TRBJ2-1|TRBV6-5|TRBD2|many
TGTGCCAGCAGTTCGATACCACCGGGACTAGCGGGCGCGGGCAATGAGCAGTTCTTC
CASSSIPPGLAGAGNEQFF
>TRBJ2-7|TRBV12-3/TRBV12-4|TRBD1|few
TGTGCCAGCGGCTCCTCGGACAGGGACGAGCAGTACTTC
CASGSSDRDEQYF
>TRBJ1-6|TRBV2|.|.
TGTGCCAGCAGTGCACTGACAGTGGGTTATTCACCCCTCCACTTT
CASSALTVGYSPLHF
>TRBJ2-3|TRBV12-3/TRBV12-4|.|many
TGTGCCAGCAGTTTGAGGGGATACACAGATACGCAGTATTTT
CASSLRGYTDTQYF
>TRBJ1-1|TRBV2|.|many
TGTGCCAGCAGTGAGGGGGTCGGCACTGAAGCTTTCTTT
CASSEGVGTEAFF
>TRBJ1-2|TRBV12-3/TRBV12-4|.|.
TGTGCCAGCAGTTTAAGCCGAGGCTATGGCTACACCTTC
CASSLSRGYGYTF
>TRBJ1-2|TRBV11-3|.|many
TGTGCCAGCAGCCCCTCAGCAGGGGATAACTATGGCTACACCTTC
CASSPSAGDNYGYTF
>TRBJ2-4|TRBV28|.|many
TGTGCCAGCACCTCCGCCATGGGACACCCAGCCAAAAACATTCAGTACTTC
CASTSAMGHPAKNIQYF
>TRBJ2-3|TRBV7-8|.|many
TGTGCCAGCAGCCTAGATCCCAGGGACCTCACAGATACGCAGTATTTT
CASSLDPRDLTDTQYF
>TRBJ2-7|TRBV19|TRBD2|once
TGTGCCAGTAGTCTTTTTGGGGGGGGGACCTACGAGCAGTACTTC
CASSLFGGGTYEQYF